This T cell receptor (beta chain) was recovered during a study of T cells in Graves' hyperthyroidism and ophthalmopathy. As for the study in general: Before any treatment, at initial diagnosis, peripheral blood was collected.

The definition of stable Graves' hyperthyroidism was no ophthalmopathy progression within 18 months. Newly diagnosed patients aged 18 to 65 had hyperthyroidism of under 2 months' duration. What was amplified from RNA transcripts were TCR beta CDR3 regions. HTBI primers were used for first-round RT-PCR of the TCR CDR3. From the multiplex PCR reads, TCRdb called clonotypes with MiXCR, one entry per CDR3 protein. The table shows hundreds of thousands of distinct CDR3 sequences, with 35% to 45% occurring only once. For this clonotype: Its target is not known.

Study observations and caveats: Within blood appeared most thyroid clonotypes that had expanded above 0.001.

The clonotype originates from a man aged 18 to 30 with Graves' hyperthyroidism. The sequenced sample consisted of blood.

The CDR3 bases are TGTGCCAGCAGCTTATCATCAGGAGTCTACGAGCAGTACTTC. Its protein is CASSLSSGVYEQYF. J is TRBJ2-7 and V is TRBV7-2; D remains ambiguous. The CDR3 spans 14 residues. V was shortened by 2 bases and J by 3 bases, with 11 bases between the two germline ends. The V gene's germline CDR1 is SGHTA and CDR2 FQGNSA.